The 32 T cell receptor beta chains listed next were all sequenced from one sample in a study of shared clonotypes between healthy human individuals. The data were produced by immunoSEQ multiplex PCR, yet TCRdb's version contains in-frame clones alone and is incomplete. This table holds hundreds of thousands of clones, about 98% found once. Only CD45RO-negative cells positively selected for CCR7 counted as naive CD8 cells, so terminally differentiated effector memory CD45RA+ cells were excluded. What was sequenced was naive CD8+ T cells sorted from blood. The receptors here all came from a man in his thirties or forties in good health.

The CDR3, as DNA: TGTGCCAGCAGTTTCGTGAGCGTTCTAGGGACAGATACGCAGTATTTT. This sequence encodes CASSFVSVLGTDTQYF. The chain joins TRBV27 to TRBJ2-3; no reliable D call. V lost 3 bases to trimming and J lost 3 bases, with 16 bases between them. The CDR3 covers 16 residues. In germline, CDR1 is MNHEY, CDR2 SMNVEV (reference sequence).

The chain employs TRBV5-5 and TRBJ2-5; 8 bases are shared with TRBD1. V shed 0 bases, J shed 1 base, and the junction held 2 bases outside the gene matches. The germline CDR1 and CDR2 sequences are SGHKS and YYEKEE (reference sequence). This CDR3 comprises 15 residues. The CDR3 loop is CASSLVGTGQETQYF. In nucleotides, the CDR3 is TGTGCCAGCAGCTTGGTTGGGACAGGCCAAGAGACCCAGTACTTC.

This rearrangement joins TRBV5-1 to TRBJ2-3; the D is unclear. V was pared by 4 bases and J by 2 bases, with 11 bases between. Germline CDR1 reads SGHRS; CDR2 reads YFSETQ. The CDR3 has 14 residues. CDR3 in DNA: TGCGCCAGCAGCATCCCAGGAGACACAGATACGCAGTATTTT. Amino acids: CASSIPGDTDTQYF.

The chain joins TRBV7-9 to TRBJ2-2, with D possibly matching TRBD1 (5 bases). Trimming left V 9 bases short and J 1 base short, with 12 bases between. The CDR3 has 14 residues. CDR1 and CDR2 from the germline V gene are SEHNR and FQNEAQ (reference sequence). The CDR3 is CASLRGQNTGELFF. The CDR3, as DNA: TGTGCCAGTCTAAGAGGACAGAACACCGGGGAGCTGTTTTTT.

This rearrangement joins TRBV7-8 to TRBJ2-2; D is possibly TRBD1 (6 bases). The CDR3 has 14 amino acids. V was cut by 1 base and J by 7 bases, with 10 bases left in between. Germline V gives CDR1 SGHVS, CDR2 FQNEAQ. Written as DNA, the CDR3 is TGTGCCAGCAGCTTAGTAGGGGGAGTCGGGGAGCTGTTTTTT. Its translation is CASSLVGGVGELFF.

The chain combines TRBV14 with TRBJ2-7, with 7 bases identical to TRBD2. Per the germline V gene, CDR1 is SGHDN and CDR2 is FVKESK. V dropped 4 bases and J dropped 3; count of bases not matched to a gene: 12. This CDR3 spans 16 amino acids. This CDR3 reads CASSPAGGLGIYEQYF. DNA of the CDR3: TGTGCCAGCAGCCCAGCTGGTGGACTAGGTATCTACGAGCAGTACTTC.

V and J are TRBV27 and TRBJ1-2; the D gene is possibly TRBD1 (5 bases). V dropped 1 base and J dropped 3 bases, with 12 bases sitting between them. The CDR3 runs 15 residues. Germline CDR1 is MNHEY and CDR2 is SMNVEV (reference sequence). The CDR3 nucleotides read TGTGCCAGCAGTTTATTGGGGGGTTCCGACTATGGCTACACCTTC. This codes for CASSLLGGSDYGYTF.

The chain carries TRBV30 and TRBJ2-1, with a weak D call TRBD2 (5 bases). The V gene's germline CDR1 is GTSNPN and CDR2 SVGIG (reference sequence). CDR3 length: 14 amino acids. V dropped 2 bases and J dropped 2 bases, with 10 bases sitting between them. The CDR3 region has the DNA TGTGCCTGGAGTCCTGGGAGCGCCTACAATGAGCAGTTCTTC. This codes for CAWSPGSAYNEQFF.

The chain is built from TRBV10-2 and TRBJ2-7, with TRBD1 matching 9 bases. This CDR3 has 13 residues. Germline trimming cut 10 bases from V and 7 bases from J; bases unmatched to any gene: 11. Germline assignment: CDR1 WSHSY and CDR2 SAAADI. CDR3 protein: CATRQGGLGEQYF. The CDR3 bases are TGCGCCACTAGACAGGGGGGACTTGGTGAGCAGTACTTC.

This chain links TRBV7-6 with TRBJ2-7, with 9 bases identical to TRBD1. J was trimmed by 4 bases and V by 5 bases; bases with no gene match: 6. The CDR3 loop spans 14 amino acids. Germline values: CDR1 SGHVS, CDR2 FNYEAQ. The CDR3, as DNA: TGTGCCAGCAGCAAGACAGGGGGTGCTTACGAGCAGTACTTC. Amino acids: CASSKTGGAYEQYF. Variable domain in full (rest from reference TRBV7-6 and TRBJ2-7): GAGVSQSPRYKVTKRGQDVALRCDPISGHVSLYWYRQALGQGPEFLTYFNYEAQQDKSGLPNDRFSAERPEGSISTLTIQRTEQRDSAMYRCASSKTGGAYEQYFGPGTRLTVT.

The rearrangement uses TRBV7-2 and TRBJ2-3; maybe TRBD2 (6 bases). Germline CDR1 and CDR2: SGHTA and FQGNSA. The V end lost 6 bases, the J end lost 4 bases, and 14 bases lay between the germline ends. The CDR3 has 14 residues. In DNA, the CDR3 is TGTGCCAGCAGACCGGTTTCTAGCGCAGATACGCAGTATTTT. The encoded protein is CASRPVSSADTQYF.

About this clone: The sample holds other DNA sequences that translate to the same CDR3. This chain connects TRBV29-1 to TRBJ2-7; D gene uncertain. CDR1 SQVTM and CDR2 ANQGSEA come from the germline V gene. Trimming removed 4 bases at V and 1 base at J, with 8 bases between. The CDR3 runs 12 residues. CDR3 sequence (DNA): TGCAGCGTTGTAGTGGGGTCCTACGAGCAGTACTTC. Protein: CSVVVGSYEQYF.

This sequence joins TRBV5-6 and TRBJ2-4, with D possibly TRBD1 on 5 matching bases. Germline V gene lookup returns CDR1 SGHDT and CDR2 YYEEEE. The CDR3 has 15 residues. V was trimmed by 1 base and J by 9 bases, leaving 17 bases between them. The CDR3 DNA is TGTGCCAGCAGCTTGTACGTCACTGGGGCGAGCATTCAGTACTTC. Encoded protein: CASSLYVTGASIQYF. The full variable domain, completed using reference TRBV5-6 and TRBJ2-4, is DAGVTQSPTHLIKTRGQQVTLRCSPKSGHDTVSWYQQALGQGPQFIFQYYEEEERQRGNFPDRFSGHQFPNYSSELNVNALLLGDSALYLCASSLYVTGASIQYFGAGTRLSVL.

This sequence joins TRBV7-9 and TRBJ2-7, with D perhaps matching TRBD2 (6 bases). The CDR3 has 14 residues. V was cut by 6 bases and J by 5 bases, with 17 bases left in between. The germline CDR1 and CDR2 sequences are SEHNR and FQNEAQ (reference sequence). CDR3 DNA: TGTGCCAGCAGAGGGGATGCACCGGGGGACGAGCAGTACTTC. Its translation is CASRGDAPGDEQYF.

This chain joins TRBV7-2 and TRBJ1-1; D unclear. CDR3 size: 13 residues. Trimming cost V 5 bases and J 5 bases, with 12 bases left between them. Germline-derived CDR1 and CDR2 are SGHTA and FQGNSA. The CDR3 DNA reads as TGTGCCAGCAGCCGACAACCGAGGACTGAAGCTTTCTTT. The encoded protein is CASSRQPRTEAFF.

V and J are TRBV11-2 and TRBJ2-1; 10 positions agree with TRBD2. From germline, CDR1 is SGHAT and CDR2 FQNNGV. There are 18 residues in the CDR3. Germline trimming cut 0 bases from V and 6 bases from J; bases unmatched to any gene: 11. The CDR3 here is CASSLDALAGQGGNEQFF. CDR3 bases: TGTGCCAGCAGCTTAGATGCACTAGCGGGACAAGGGGGCAATGAGCAGTTCTTC.

The chain is built from TRBV29-1 and TRBJ2-1; no reliable D call. Deletions cut 6 bases from V and 5 bases from J, with 23 bases between. The CDR3 length is 16 residues. The germline CDR1 and CDR2 sequences are SQVTM and ANQGSEA. The CDR3 DNA is TGCAGCGTAGGAGCACCGGTTGACGGTCAAAACAATGAGCAGTTCTTC. Residues: CSVGAPVDGQNNEQFF.

As regards this clone: Just one base apart from a much larger clone, this may be a read error. This sample also contains other DNA sequences that code for the same CDR3. The gene calls are TRBV27 and TRBJ2-1; no firm D call. This CDR3 comprises 12 residues. From germline, CDR1 is MNHEY and CDR2 SMNVEV (reference sequence). V dropped 2 bases and J dropped 8 bases, with 7 bases sitting between them. Here the CDR3 reads CASSLHGDEQFF. The DNA for the CDR3 is TGTGCCAGCAGTTTACATGGCGATGAGCAGTTCTTC.

This chain connects TRBV9 to TRBJ2-1; D ambiguous. CDR1 is SGDLS and CDR2 is YYNGEE in the germline V gene. The CDR3 extends over 14 amino acids. Trimming left V 0 bases short and J 0 bases short, with 4 bases between. CDR3 residues: CASSVGYSYNEQFF. The CDR3 region has the DNA TGTGCCAGCAGCGTAGGGTACTCCTACAATGAGCAGTTCTTC.

This clone was observed a few times. The rearrangement links TRBV27 to TRBJ2-7; no firm D call. Germline CDR1 and CDR2: MNHEY and SMNVEV (reference sequence). The V and J ends lost 2 bases and 5 bases respectively, with 13 bases between them. This CDR3 spans 14 amino acids. The CDR3 nucleotides read TGTGCCAGCAGTTTACTCTCTCCGGACGACGAGCAGTACTTC. Translated: CASSLLSPDDEQYF.

The chain carries TRBV27 and TRBJ2-7, with 8 bases that match TRBD2. The CDR3 length is 14 residues. The V and J ends lost 3 bases and 6 bases, in that order; junction bases with no gene match: 7. Germline V gene data show CDR1 as MNHEY and CDR2 as SMNVEV (reference sequence). This chain's CDR3 is CASSFAGGTVEQYF. As DNA, the CDR3 is TGTGCCAGCAGTTTCGCGGGAGGCACCGTCGAGCAGTACTTC.

This clone was observed once. This specimen includes other DNA sequences encoding the same CDR3. The rearrangement uses TRBV27 and TRBJ2-7; 9 bases are shared with TRBD1. The CDR3 runs to 14 residues. V shed 5 bases, J shed 4 bases, and the junction held 6 bases outside the gene matches. Germline CDR1 MNHEY, CDR2 SMNVEV (reference sequence). In DNA form, the CDR3 reads TGTGCCAGCAGTCTGGGACAGGGAGGATACGAGCAGTACTTC. Protein product: CASSLGQGGYEQYF.

This clone was observed a handful of times. V is TRBV29-1 and J is TRBJ2-1; perhaps TRBD2 as D (5 bases). The CDR3 runs to 13 residues. The V gene's germline CDR1 is SQVTM and CDR2 ANQGSEA. V was cut by 8 bases and J by 7 bases, with 18 bases left in between. CDR3 DNA sequence: TGCAGCTGGGGAGTACGCACGTTGAATGAGCAGTTCTTC. It codes for CSWGVRTLNEQFF.

The rearrangement links TRBV7-9 to TRBJ2-1; no clear D. The V gene lost 6 bases and the J gene lost 5 bases, with 20 bases spanning the gap. Germline CDR1 and CDR2: SEHNR and FQNEAQ (reference sequence). CDR3 length: 16 residues. The chain's CDR3 is CASSPVAAPNHNEQFF. CDR3 in DNA: TGTGCCAGCAGTCCCGTGGCAGCGCCCAACCACAATGAGCAGTTCTTC.

In this sample, this clone turned up once. This chain connects TRBV11-2 to TRBJ2-3; 13 bases match TRBD2. Germline V gene lookup returns CDR1 SGHAT and CDR2 FQNNGV. The ends lost 2 bases at V and 4 bases at J; junction bases unmatched: 9. The CDR3 consists of 18 residues. In DNA, the CDR3 is TGTGCCAGCAGCTTAATTTGGGAACTAGCGGGAGGGTCAGATACGCAGTATTTT. This encodes CASSLIWELAGGSDTQYF.

V usage is TRBV12-2 and J usage is TRBJ2-5; the table's D call, TRBD1, was not checked against the DNA. TRBV12-2 is recorded as a pseudogene. The CDR3 runs 15 residues. The CDR3 spells CASRASKGYQETQYF. Written as DNA, the CDR3 is TGTGCAAGTCGCGCCTCGAAGGGGTACCAAGAGACCCAGTACTTC.

The chain combines TRBV9 with TRBJ1-2; D is ambiguous. Germline V gene sequence: CDR1 SGDLS, CDR2 YYNGEE. There are 12 residues in the CDR3. V was shortened by 4 bases and J by 4 bases, with 8 bases between the two germline ends. CDR3 sequence reads: CASSSTLYGYTF. In DNA, the CDR3 is TGTGCCAGCAGCTCGACCCTCTATGGCTACACCTTC.

In this sample, this clone turned up once. One base away lies a much larger clone, so this may be a sequencing read error. The chain is built from TRBV29-1 and TRBJ2-3, with 9 bases that match TRBD2. The CDR3 runs 17 residues. J gave up 5 bases and V 0 bases, and 12 bases lay outside the gene matches. CDR1 and CDR2 from the germline V gene are SQVTM and ANQGSEA. The CDR3 sequence: CSVEDDTASGKIDTQYF. The CDR3 nucleotides read TGCAGCGTTGAAGACGACACCGCTAGCGGGAAAATAGATACGCAGTATTTT.

This sequence joins TRBV5-4 and TRBJ2-1; the D is unclear. CDR3 length: 15 residues. V lost 0 bases, J lost 5 bases, and 12 bases lay in between. CDR1 and CDR2 from the germline V gene are SGHNT and YYREEE (reference sequence). The CDR3 region has the DNA TGTGCCAGCAGCTTGGCTCTGTACAGAAACAATGAGCAGTTCTTC. Its translation: CASSLALYRNNEQFF.

This chain links TRBV10-2 with TRBJ1-1, with D uncertain. The CDR3 length is 12 residues. Looked up from germline, CDR1 is WSHSY and CDR2 is SAAADI. The V and J ends lost 0 bases and 3 bases respectively, with 2 bases between them. The DNA for the CDR3 is TGCGCCAGCAGTGAGTCTCACACTGAAGCTTTCTTT. Its translation: CASSESHTEAFF.

This chain connects TRBV14 to TRBJ1-4, with D hard to call. The CDR3 covers 19 residues. Germline CDR1 reads SGHDN; CDR2 reads FVKESK. Trimming cost V 0 bases and J 1 base, with 18 bases left between them. The CDR3 sequence: CASSQESPTGGLTNEKLFF. For the CDR3, the DNA is TGTGCCAGCAGCCAAGAAAGTCCTACCGGAGGGTTAACTAATGAAAAACTGTTTTTT.

The CDR3 nucleotides read TGCGCCAGCAGCTTGTTGGGGGGTCACAATCAGCCCCAGCATTTT. This sequence encodes CASSLLGGHNQPQHF. This chain uses TRBV5-1 with TRBJ1-5; D may be TRBD1 (5 bases). CDR1 is SGHRS, CDR2 YFSETQ, per germline. The V end lost 1 base, the J end lost 3 bases, and 11 bases lay between the germline ends. The CDR3 spans 15 residues.